What follows describes a single TCR beta chain. Its antigen is as yet unknown. V was pared by 6 bases and J by 1 base, with 4 bases of the junction left unmatched. Germline-derived CDR1 and CDR2 are KGHSH and LQKENI. The CDR3 runs 16 residues. The sample is drawn from a study of a mutant IDH1 vaccine in newly diagnosed glioma. Study in general: Treated patients were approximately 60% male, about 40% female, mean age around 40 years. Most patients had radiochemotherapy with temozolomide before enrollment; others had one alone.

Time point specified: week 11, during vaccination. It was 300 ug of mutant IDH1 20-mer peptide that made up each vaccine dose, given with topical imiquimod. Clones were sequenced by immunoSEQ multiplex PCR, and TCRdb holds only the in-frame ones, with some missing. The sample yields roughly 120,000 clones, roughly 90% seen once. V is TRBV18 and J is TRBJ2-3; 13 bases are shared with TRBD2. This specimen was PBMCs, taken from a glioma patient whose treatment included an IDH1 peptide vaccine. This TCR came from a woman between 45 and 65 years old with glioma. The CDR3 loop reads CASSRLAGGGTDTQYF. CDR3 sequence (DNA): TGTGCCAGCTCTCGACTAGCGGGAGGAGGCACAGATACGCAGTATTTT. Filled out from reference TRBV18 and TRBJ2-3, the complete variable domain reads NAGVMQNPRHLVRRRGQEARLRCSPMKGHSHVYWYRQLPEEGLKFMVYLQKENIIDESGMPKERFSAEFPKEGPSILRIQQVVRGDSAAYFCASSRLAGGGTDTQYFGPGTRLTVL.